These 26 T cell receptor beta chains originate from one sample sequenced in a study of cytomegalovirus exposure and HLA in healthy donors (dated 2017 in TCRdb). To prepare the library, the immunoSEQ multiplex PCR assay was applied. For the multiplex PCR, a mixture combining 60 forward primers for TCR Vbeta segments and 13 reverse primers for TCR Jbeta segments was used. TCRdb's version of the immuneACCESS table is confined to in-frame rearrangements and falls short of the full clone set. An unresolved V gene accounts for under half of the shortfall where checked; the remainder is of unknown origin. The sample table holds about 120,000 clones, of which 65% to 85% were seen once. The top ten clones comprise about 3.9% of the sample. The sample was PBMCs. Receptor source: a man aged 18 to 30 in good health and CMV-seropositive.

The CDR3 is CASRSNRGQNSPLHF. In DNA form, the CDR3 reads TGTGCCAGCAGGTCGAACAGGGGACAAAATTCACCCCTCCACTTT. This chain joins TRBV7-2 and TRBJ1-6, with TRBD1 matching 7 bases. Germline trimming cut 6 bases from V and 7 bases from J; bases unmatched to any gene: 9. Per germline, CDR1 SGHTA and CDR2 FQGNSA. CDR3 size: 15 residues.

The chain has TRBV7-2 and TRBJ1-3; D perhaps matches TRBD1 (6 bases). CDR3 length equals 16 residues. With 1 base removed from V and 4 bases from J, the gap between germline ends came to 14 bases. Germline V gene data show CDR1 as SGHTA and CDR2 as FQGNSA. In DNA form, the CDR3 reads TGTGCCAGCAGCTTAGATGCCGGTAGGGGGGGAAACACCATATATTTT. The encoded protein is CASSLDAGRGGNTIYF.

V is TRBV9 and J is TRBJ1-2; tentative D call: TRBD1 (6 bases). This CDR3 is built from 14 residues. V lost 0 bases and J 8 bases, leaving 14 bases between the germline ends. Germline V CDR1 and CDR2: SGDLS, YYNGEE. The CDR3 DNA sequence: TGTGCCAGCAGCGTAGCCGTGGGGGCTTCGGGCTACACCTTC. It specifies CASSVAVGASGYTF.

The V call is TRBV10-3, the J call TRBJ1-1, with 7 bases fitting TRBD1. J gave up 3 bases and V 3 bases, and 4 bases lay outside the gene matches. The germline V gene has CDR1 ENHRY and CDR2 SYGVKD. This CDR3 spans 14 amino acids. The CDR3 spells CAISEGDSHTEAFF. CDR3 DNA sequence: TGTGCCATCAGTGAAGGGGACAGTCACACTGAAGCTTTCTTT.

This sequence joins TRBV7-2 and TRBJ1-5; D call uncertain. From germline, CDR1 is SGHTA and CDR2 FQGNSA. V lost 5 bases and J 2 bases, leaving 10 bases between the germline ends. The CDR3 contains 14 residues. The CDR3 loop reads CASSIYTGNQPQHF. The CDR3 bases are TGTGCCAGCAGCATATACACAGGCAATCAGCCCCAGCATTTT.

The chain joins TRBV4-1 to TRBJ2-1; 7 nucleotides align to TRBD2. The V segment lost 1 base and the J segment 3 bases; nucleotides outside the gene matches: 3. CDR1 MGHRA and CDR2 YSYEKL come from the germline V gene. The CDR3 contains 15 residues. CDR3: CASSQGGSSYNEQFF. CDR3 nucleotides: TGCGCCAGCAGCCAAGGCGGGAGTAGCTACAATGAGCAGTTCTTC.

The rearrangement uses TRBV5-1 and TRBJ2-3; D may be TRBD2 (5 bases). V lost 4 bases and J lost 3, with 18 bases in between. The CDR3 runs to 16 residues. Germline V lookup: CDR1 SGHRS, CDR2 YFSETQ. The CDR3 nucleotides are TGCGCCAGCAGCCCGGGGTTCGGGTCGGGGACAGATACGCAGTATTTT. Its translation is CASSPGFGSGTDTQYF.

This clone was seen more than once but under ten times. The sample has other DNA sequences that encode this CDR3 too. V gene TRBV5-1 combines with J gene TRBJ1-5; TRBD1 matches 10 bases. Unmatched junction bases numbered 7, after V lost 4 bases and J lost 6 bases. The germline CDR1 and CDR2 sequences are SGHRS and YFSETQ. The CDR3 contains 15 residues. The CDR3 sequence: CASSLTGGLGQPQHF. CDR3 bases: TGCGCCAGCAGCCTGACAGGGGGCTTGGGTCAGCCCCAGCATTTT.

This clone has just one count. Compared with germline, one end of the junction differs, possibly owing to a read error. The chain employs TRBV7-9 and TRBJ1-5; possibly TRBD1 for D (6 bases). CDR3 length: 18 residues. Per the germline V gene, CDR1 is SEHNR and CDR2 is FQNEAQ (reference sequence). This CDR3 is CSSSQGTPYLGIGQPQHF. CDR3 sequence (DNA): TGTTCCAGCAGCCAGGGGACGCCGTACCTGGGCATTGGTCAGCCCCAGCATTTT.

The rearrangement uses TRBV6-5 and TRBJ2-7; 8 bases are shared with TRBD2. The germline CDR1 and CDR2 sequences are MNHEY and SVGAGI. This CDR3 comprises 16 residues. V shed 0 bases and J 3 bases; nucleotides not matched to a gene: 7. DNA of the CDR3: TGTGCCAGCAGTTACTCCGGGGGCGGGAGGTACTACGAGCAGTACTTC. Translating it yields CASSYSGGGRYYEQYF.

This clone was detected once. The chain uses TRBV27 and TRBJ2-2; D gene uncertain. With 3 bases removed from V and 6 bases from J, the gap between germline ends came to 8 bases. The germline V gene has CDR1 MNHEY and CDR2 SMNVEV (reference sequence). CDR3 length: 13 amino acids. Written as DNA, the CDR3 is TGTGCCAGCAGTTTTAGTGTAGCCGGGGAGCTGTTTTTT. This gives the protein CASSFSVAGELFF.

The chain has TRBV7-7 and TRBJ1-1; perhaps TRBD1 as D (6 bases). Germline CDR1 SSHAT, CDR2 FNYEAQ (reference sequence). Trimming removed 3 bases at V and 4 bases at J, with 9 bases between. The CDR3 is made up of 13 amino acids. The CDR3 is CASSLSRGTEAFF. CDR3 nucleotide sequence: TGTGCCAGCAGCTTGTCCAGGGGCACTGAAGCTTTCTTT.

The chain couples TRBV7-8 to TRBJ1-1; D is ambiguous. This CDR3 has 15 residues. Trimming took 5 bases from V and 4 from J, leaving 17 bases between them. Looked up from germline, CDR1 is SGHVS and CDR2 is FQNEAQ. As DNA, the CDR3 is TGTGCCAGCAGCCCTCCAGAGGGAATTGGCACTGAAGCTTTCTTT. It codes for CASSPPEGIGTEAFF.

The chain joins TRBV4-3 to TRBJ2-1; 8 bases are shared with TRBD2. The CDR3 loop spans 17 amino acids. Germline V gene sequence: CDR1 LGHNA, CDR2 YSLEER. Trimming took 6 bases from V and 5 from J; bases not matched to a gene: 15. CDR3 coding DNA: TGCGCCAGCAGTACCGGGACTAGTTTATTCCCCAACAATGAGCAGTTCTTC. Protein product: CASSTGTSLFPNNEQFF.

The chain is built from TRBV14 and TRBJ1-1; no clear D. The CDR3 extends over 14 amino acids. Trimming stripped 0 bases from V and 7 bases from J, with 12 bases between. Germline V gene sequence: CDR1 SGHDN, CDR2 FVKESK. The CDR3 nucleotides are TGTGCCAGCAGCCAAGATTTGAACGCAGGTGAAGCTTTCTTT. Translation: CASSQDLNAGEAFF.

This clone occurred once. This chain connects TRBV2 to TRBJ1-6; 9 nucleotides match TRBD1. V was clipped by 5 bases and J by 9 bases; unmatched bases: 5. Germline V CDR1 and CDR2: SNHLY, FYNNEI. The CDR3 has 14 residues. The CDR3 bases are TGTGCCAGCAGTTCCGGGACAGGGACTTCACCCCTCCACTTT. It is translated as CASSSGTGTSPLHF.

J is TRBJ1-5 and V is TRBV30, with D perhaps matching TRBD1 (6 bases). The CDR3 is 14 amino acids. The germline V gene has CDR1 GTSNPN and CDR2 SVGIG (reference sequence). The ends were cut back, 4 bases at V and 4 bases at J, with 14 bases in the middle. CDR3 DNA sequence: TGTGCCTGGAAGGGCAGGGGCGGGAATCAGCCCCAGCATTTT. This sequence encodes CAWKGRGGNQPQHF.

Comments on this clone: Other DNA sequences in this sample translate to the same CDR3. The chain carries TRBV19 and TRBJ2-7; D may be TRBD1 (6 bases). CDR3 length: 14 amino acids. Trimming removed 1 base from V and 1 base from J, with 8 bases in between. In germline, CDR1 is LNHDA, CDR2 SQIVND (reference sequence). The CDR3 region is CASSIGTGSYEQYF. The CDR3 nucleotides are TGTGCCAGTAGTATAGGCACAGGGTCCTACGAGCAGTACTTC.

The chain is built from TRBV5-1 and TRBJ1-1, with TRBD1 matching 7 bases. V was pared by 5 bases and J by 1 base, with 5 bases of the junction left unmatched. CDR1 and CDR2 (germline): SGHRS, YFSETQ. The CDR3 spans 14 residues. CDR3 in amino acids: CASRSGTENTEAFF. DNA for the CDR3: TGCGCCAGCAGATCCGGGACAGAGAACACTGAAGCTTTCTTT. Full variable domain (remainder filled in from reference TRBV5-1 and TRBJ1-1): KAGVTQTPRYLIKTRGQQVTLSCSPISGHRSVSWYQQTPGQGLQFLFEYFSETQRNKGNFPGRFSGRQFSNSRSEMNVSTLELGDSALYLCASRSGTENTEAFFGQGTRLTVV.

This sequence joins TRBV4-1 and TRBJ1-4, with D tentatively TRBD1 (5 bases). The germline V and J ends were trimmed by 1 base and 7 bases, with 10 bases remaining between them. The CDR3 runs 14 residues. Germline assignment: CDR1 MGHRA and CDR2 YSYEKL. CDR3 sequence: CASSQVGLSEKLFF. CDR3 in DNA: TGCGCCAGCAGCCAAGTGGGACTATCTGAAAAACTGTTTTTT.

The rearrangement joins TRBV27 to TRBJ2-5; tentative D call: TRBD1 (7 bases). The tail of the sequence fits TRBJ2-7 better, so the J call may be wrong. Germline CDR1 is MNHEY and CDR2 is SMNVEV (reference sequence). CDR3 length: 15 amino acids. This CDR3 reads CASSLSAGGSYEQYF. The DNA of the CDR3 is TGTGCCAGCAGTTTATCCGCAGGGGGGTCCTACGAGCAGTACTTC.

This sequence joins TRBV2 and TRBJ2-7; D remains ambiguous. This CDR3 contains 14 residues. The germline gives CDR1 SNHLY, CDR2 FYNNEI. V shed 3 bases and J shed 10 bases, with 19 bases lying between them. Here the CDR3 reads CASSEEVDWSLQYF. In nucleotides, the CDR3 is TGTGCCAGCAGTGAGGAAGTTGACTGGAGTCTTCAGTACTTC. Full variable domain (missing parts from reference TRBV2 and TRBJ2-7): EPEVTQTPSHQVTQMGQEVILRCVPISNHLYFYWYRQILGQKVEFLVSFYNNEISEKSEIFDDQFSVERPDGSNFTLKIRSTKLEDSAMYFCASSEEVDWSLQYFGPGTRLTVT.

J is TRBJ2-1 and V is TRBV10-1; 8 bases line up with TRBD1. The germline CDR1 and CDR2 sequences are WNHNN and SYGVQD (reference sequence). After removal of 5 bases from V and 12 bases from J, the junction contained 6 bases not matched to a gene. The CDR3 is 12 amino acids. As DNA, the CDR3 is TGCGCCAGCAGTCCGACAGGGGAGGTGCAGTTCTTC. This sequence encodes CASSPTGEVQFF.

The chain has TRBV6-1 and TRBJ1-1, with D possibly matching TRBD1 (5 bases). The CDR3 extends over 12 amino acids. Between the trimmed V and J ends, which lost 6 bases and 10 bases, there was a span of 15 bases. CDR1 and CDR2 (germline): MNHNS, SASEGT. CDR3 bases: TGTGCCAGCAGCCGGGACGGGGAGGGAGCTTTCTTT. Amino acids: CASSRDGEGAFF.

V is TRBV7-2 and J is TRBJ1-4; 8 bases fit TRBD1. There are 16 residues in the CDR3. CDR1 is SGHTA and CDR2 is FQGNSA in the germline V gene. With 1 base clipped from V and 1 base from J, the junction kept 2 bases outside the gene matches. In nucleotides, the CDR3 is TGTGCCAGCAGCTTAGGCAGGGGGCGAACTAATGAAAAACTGTTTTTT. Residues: CASSLGRGRTNEKLFF.

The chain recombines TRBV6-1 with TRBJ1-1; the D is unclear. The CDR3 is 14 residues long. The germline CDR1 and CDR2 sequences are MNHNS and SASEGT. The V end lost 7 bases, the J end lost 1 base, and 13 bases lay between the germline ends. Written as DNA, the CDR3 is TGTGCCAGCAAAGATAACAGTGAGAACACTGAAGCTTTCTTT. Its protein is CASKDNSENTEAFF.